Listed below are T cell receptor beta chains from one sample, sequenced in a study of blood T cell repertoires in COVID-19. The assay was immunoSEQ multiplex PCR, and TCRdb's table has in-frame clones only and misses some. The table records around 190,000 clones, around nine tenths of them present only once. Sample: peripheral blood. The receptors were sampled from a human donor in a cohort sampled during active COVID-19. Each CDR3 is given without its conserved first and last residue.

TRBV27	TRBJ2-5	ASSGLLAGGGQETQY
TRBV29-1	TRBJ1-5	SVATGANQPQH
TRBV29-1	TRBJ2-7	SAKGAGFNEQY
TRBV18	TRBJ1-2	ASSRGHLAYGYT
TRBV27	TRBJ2-1	ASRPEGLPSGKSYNEQF
TRBV11-2	TRBJ1-5	ASSLDLSNQPQH
TRBV6-6	TRBJ2-3	ASSTGPDTQY
TRBV2	TRBJ2-1	ASRSGPGEQF
TRBV7-6	TRBJ2-3	ASSSTSGGENPSTDTQY
TRBV5-6	TRBJ2-5	ASSLTGGGETQY
TRBV3-1/TRBV3-2	TRBJ1-3	ASSQDSGAASGNTIY
TRBV19	TRBJ2-3	ASRQAGGSTDTQY
TRBV10-3	TRBJ1-1	AIRLRDEAF
TRBV11-2	TRBJ2-7	ASSLGQGLLAGGSRQY
TRBV19	TRBJ1-4	ASSIGQGKTNEKLF
TRBV7-9	TRBJ1-6	ASKEDSLHSPLH
TRBV24-1	TRBJ1-5	ATKSEGLIDLLGQPQH
TRBV28	TRBJ2-1	ASSTDRDLAHNEQF
TRBV5-4	TRBJ1-4	ASSLGDRPEKLF
TRBV2	TRBJ2-3	ASSEGGGHTDTQY
TRBV5-1	TRBJ2-3	ASSWGAGGGTDTQY
TRBV7-2	TRBJ2-5	ASSSPGHTFQETQY
TRBV6-4	TRBJ2-3	ASMTSIHPLSTDTQY
TRBV15	TRBJ2-7	ATSRVRGGDDSKQY
TRBV10-3	TRBJ2-5	AISEGTPPQETQY
TRBV28	TRBJ1-4	ASRPGGLSNEKLF
TRBV5-1	TRBJ1-1	ASSSQGNTEAF
TRBV7-2	TRBJ2-5	ASSLGQGSTQY
TRBV7-2	TRBJ2-3	ASSPVTDTQY
TRBV7-9	TRBJ2-1	ASSPRDSTPGQF
TRBV5-1	TRBJ1-3	ASSSTGDSGNTIY
TRBV2	TRBJ2-7	ASSLLTGFNEQY
TRBV11-2	TRBJ2-7	ASSLDRGYEQY
TRBV18	TRBJ1-1	ASSPSTGGTEAF
TRBV2	TRBJ1-1	ASRNRGLGTEAF
TRBV11-2	TRBJ2-3	ASSLDALGTPLSTDTQY
TRBV7-7	TRBJ2-5	ASSWTTGETETQY
TRBV19	TRBJ1-3	ASTETGGSGNTIY
TRBV19	TRBJ2-3	ASSIFTSGTSDTQY
TRBV7-6	TRBJ2-1	ASSFGIRGQRGNEQF
TRBV5-1	TRBJ2-7	ASSSSTSAYEQY
TRBV4-3	TRBJ2-7	ASSQDLSGRASEQY
TRBV11-2	TRBJ2-3	ASSLGLRETDTQY
TRBV6-5	TRBJ2-3	ASSYLTRPDTQY
TRBV28	TRBJ2-1	ASSHGSGRQSSYNEQF
TRBV7-8	TRBJ1-5	ASSPTPGVSRPQH
TRBV5-1	TRBJ2-3	ASSQAGQGVDTQY
TRBV11-2	TRBJ2-7	ASSLDGWRQGSVYEQY
TRBV11-3	TRBJ1-6	ASSLRGFRDSPLH
TRBV19	TRBJ2-7	ASRPGGEQY
TRBV2	TRBJ2-7	ASSEVPAGVRYEQY
TRBV5-1	TRBJ1-1	ATGDTGNTEAF
TRBV30	TRBJ2-1	AWSVSLLDEQF
TRBV6-6	TRBJ1-2	ASSYAQDSPNYGYT
TRBV5-5	TRBJ2-7	ASSLVIAGGGEQY
TRBV11-3	TRBJ2-2	ASSSGQGAATGELF
TRBV5-1	TRBJ1-1	ASSLATGYTEAF